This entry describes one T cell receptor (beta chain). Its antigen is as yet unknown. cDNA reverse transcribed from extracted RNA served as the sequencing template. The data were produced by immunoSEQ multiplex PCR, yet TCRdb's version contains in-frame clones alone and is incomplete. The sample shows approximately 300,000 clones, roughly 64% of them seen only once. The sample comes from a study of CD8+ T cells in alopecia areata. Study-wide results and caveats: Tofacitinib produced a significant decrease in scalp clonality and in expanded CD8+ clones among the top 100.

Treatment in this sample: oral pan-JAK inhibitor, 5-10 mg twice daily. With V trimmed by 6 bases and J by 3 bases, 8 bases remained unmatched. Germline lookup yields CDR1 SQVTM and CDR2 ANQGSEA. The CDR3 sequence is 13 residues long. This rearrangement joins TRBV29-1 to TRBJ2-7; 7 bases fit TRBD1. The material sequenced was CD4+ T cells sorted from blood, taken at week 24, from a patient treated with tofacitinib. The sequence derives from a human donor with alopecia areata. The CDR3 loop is CSVRDGDSYEQYF. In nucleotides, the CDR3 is TGCAGCGTCAGAGATGGGGACAGCTACGAGCAGTACTTC.